Below, 3 T cell receptor beta chains from the same sample are listed, as sequenced in a study of persistence of HIV-infected CD4 T cells (dated by TCRdb to about 2020). The treatment or condition label, as the study defines it: suppressive antiretroviral therapy. A pool of overlapping HIV-1 Gag 15-mer peptides, at around 1 ug per peptide per mL, was used to stimulate the cells. Memory populations depleted of antigen-responding cells were obtained by sorting nonresponding CD40L-negative CD69-negative CD45RO-high memory CD4+ T cells. TCRbeta repertoires were sequenced from genomic DNA with the immunoSEQ hsTCRB assay version 4 in survey mode. The clones in this table, taken by TCRdb from immuneACCESS, are in-frame only. Not every clone is retained; where verified, under half of the shortfall comes from an unresolved V gene, and the cause of the rest is unknown. A total of just over 40,000 clones appear in this sample, around 78% of them only once. The ten most abundant clones make up approximately 14% of the sample.

These TCRs are of unknown antigen specificity. This material consisted of CD4+ T cells sorted from PBMCs after approximately 19-hour stimulation, taken from a patient who received antiretroviral therapy. In the paper's terms, the cell subset or site label means: CD40L-CD69- CD45RO-high memory CD4 T cells not responding to Gag peptides. The receptors here all came from an adult man with HIV who was CMV-seropositive.

J is TRBJ2-2 and V is TRBV7-2, with 8 bases matching TRBD1. The junction had 8 bases not matched to a gene; V was cut back by 5 bases and J by 0 bases. Germline values: CDR1 SGHTA, CDR2 FQGNSA. The CDR3 contains 17 residues. CDR3 bases: TGTGCCAGCAGCCCCCGATCAGGGGGCGCGAACACCGGGGAGCTGTTTTTT. The encoded protein is CASSPRSGGANTGELFF.

The CDR3 nucleotides read TGTGCCAGCAGCCCCCAAGCGGGATTCACAGATACGCAGTATTTT. Amino acids: CASSPQAGFTDTQYF. This chain links TRBV9 with TRBJ2-3, with TRBD2 matching 7 bases. Germline V gene data show CDR1 as SGDLS and CDR2 as YYNGEE. V was pared by 4 bases and J by 2 bases, with 7 bases of the junction left unmatched. This CDR3 contains 15 residues.

This chain joins TRBV28 and TRBJ1-3; 7 positions agree with TRBD1. CDR3 size: 18 residues. The germline gives CDR1 MDHEN, CDR2 SYDVKM. Unmatched junction bases numbered 14, after V lost 3 bases and J lost 3 bases. The CDR3 loop reads CASSLPPGRRGYGNTIYF. The CDR3 nucleotides read TGTGCCAGCAGTTTGCCTCCGGGGCGCAGGGGGTATGGAAACACCATATATTTT. The variable domain in full, completed from reference TRBV28 and TRBJ1-3, reads DVKVTQSSRYLVKRTGEKVFLECVQDMDHENMFWYRQDPGLGLRLIYFSYDVKMKEKGDIPEGYSVSREKKERFSLILESASTNQTSMYLCASSLPPGRRGYGNTIYFGEGSWLTVV.